This T cell receptor (beta chain) was recorded in a study of T cells in Graves' hyperthyroidism and ophthalmopathy. Researchers amplified the TCR beta CDR3 regions from RNA transcripts. Carried out on the TCR CDR3, a first-round RT-PCR used the HTBI primer set. TCRdb re-called the multiplex PCR reads with MiXCR, one entry per CDR3 protein. Of 490,000 or so distinct CDR3 sequences in the sample, 15% to 20% are singletons; the top ten hold approximately 30%. CDR1 and CDR2 from the germline V gene are DFQATT and SNEGSKA (reference sequence). V was shortened by 6 bases and J by 5 bases, with 10 bases between the two germline ends. The CDR3 spans 11 residues.

This chain links TRBV20-1 with TRBJ2-5; D is possibly TRBD2 (5 bases). This TCR derives from a woman aged 30 to 39 with Graves' ophthalmopathy. The sequenced sample consisted of blood. The DNA for the CDR3 is TGCAGTGCGGGAGAGGAGGAGACCCAGTACTTC. It codes for CSAGEEETQYF.